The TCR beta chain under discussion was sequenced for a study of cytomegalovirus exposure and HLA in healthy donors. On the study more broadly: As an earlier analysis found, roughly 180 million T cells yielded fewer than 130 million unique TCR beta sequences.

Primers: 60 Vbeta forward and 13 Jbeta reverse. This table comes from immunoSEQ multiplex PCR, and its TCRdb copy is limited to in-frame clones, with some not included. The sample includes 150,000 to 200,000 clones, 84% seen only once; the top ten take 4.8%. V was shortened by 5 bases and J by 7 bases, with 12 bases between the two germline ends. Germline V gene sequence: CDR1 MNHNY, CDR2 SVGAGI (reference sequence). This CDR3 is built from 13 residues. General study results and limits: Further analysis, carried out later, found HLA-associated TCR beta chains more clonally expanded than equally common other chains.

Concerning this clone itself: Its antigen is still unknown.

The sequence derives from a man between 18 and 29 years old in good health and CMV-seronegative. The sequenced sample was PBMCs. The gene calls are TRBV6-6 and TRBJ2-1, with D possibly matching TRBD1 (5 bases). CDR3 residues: CASSGAGLNEQFF. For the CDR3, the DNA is TGTGCCAGCAGTGGGGCAGGGTTGAATGAGCAGTTCTTC.